A single T cell receptor beta chain is shown here with its context. V trimming: 2 bases; J trimming: 1 base; junction bases outside the gene matches: 6. This CDR3 region has 18 residues. In germline, CDR1 is SGHRS, CDR2 YFSETQ. The data originate from a study of technical replicates of blood from a few donors. The repertoire was sequenced with immunoSEQ multiplex PCR; TCRdb's copy has only in-frame clones and lacks some. The sample lists 65,000 to 85,000 clones, around 96% occurring once. The source is a human donor in good health. The chain uses TRBV5-1 and TRBJ2-2; the match to TRBD2 covers 12 bases. Sample: T cells isolated from PBMCs. The CDR3 bases are TGCGCCAGCAGCTTTCTAGCGGGAGGGCCAGGGAACACCGGGGAGCTGTTTTTT. Its protein product is CASSFLAGGPGNTGELFF.